This TCR beta chain was recorded in a study of blood T cells in healthy people across ages. The authors ran a second PCR of 7 to 11 cycles using a sample-barcoded 5' primer and a J-beta primer mix. TCRdb re-called the 5' RACE reads through MiXCR, storing one row per CDR3 protein. The sample has around 1.5 million distinct CDR3 sequences, around 35% seen once. Trimming cost V 6 bases and J 4 bases; bases outside gene matches: 8. CDR3 length equals 15 residues. Caucasian, healthy and from Russia, the donors were aged between about 6 and 90. Sequenced: blood. This chain connects TRBV12-3 or TRBV12-4 to TRBJ2-3; TRBD1 matches 9 bases. This TCR came from a woman in her 30s in good health. For the CDR3, the DNA is TGTGCCAGCAGAGGGGACAGGGTGAGACCAGATACGCAGTATTTT. Residues: CASRGDRVRPDTQYF.